The 2 T cell receptor beta chains listed next were all sequenced from one sample in a study of regulatory T cells in long-lasting Graves disease. For TCR beta, libraries came from iRepertoire HTBI primers and Arm-PCR of CDR3 regions. From the multiplex PCR reads, TCRdb called clonotypes with MiXCR, one entry per CDR3 protein. The repertoire consists of fewer than 450,000 distinct CDR3 sequences, with 15% occurring once and the leading ten covering roughly 8%. Sample time point: newly diagnosed GD, antithyroid drugs for less than 3 months. PBMC RNA served as the TCR library source. These data are also associated with another study on T cells in Graves' hyperthyroidism and ophthalmopathy.

The sequencing here drew on peripheral blood mononuclear cells (PBMCs), taken at new diagnosis, from a patient treated with antithyroid drugs. Receptor source: a middle-aged woman with Graves disease.

This chain connects TRBV5-4 to TRBJ2-2, with TRBD2 as a possible D gene (6 bases). Trimming pared 0 bases from V and 4 bases from J, leaving 10 bases between. This CDR3 spans 15 amino acids. The germline V gene has CDR1 SGHNT and CDR2 YYREEE (reference sequence). In DNA form, the CDR3 reads TGTGCCAGCAGCTTGGCCGGGAGCCTCACCGGGGAGCTGTTTTTT. This translates into CASSLAGSLTGELFF.

Worth noting for this clonotype: One end of the junction is discordant with germline, which a read error may explain. J is TRBJ2-2 and V is TRBV11-3; D is perhaps TRBD2 (5 bases). CDR1 and CDR2 from the germline V gene are SGHNT and YENEEA. The CDR3 consists of 13 residues. The DNA for the CDR3 is TGCGCCAGCAGCTTAATCTCCACCGGGGAGCTGTGTTTT. Translated, it gives CASSLISTGELCF. Full variable domain (missing parts from reference TRBV11-3 and TRBJ2-2): EAGVVQSPRYKIIEKKQPVAFWCNPISGHNTLYWYLQNLGQGPELLIRYENEEAVDDSQLPKDRFSAERLKGVDSTLKIQPAELGDSAVYLCASSLISTGELCFGEGSRLTVL.